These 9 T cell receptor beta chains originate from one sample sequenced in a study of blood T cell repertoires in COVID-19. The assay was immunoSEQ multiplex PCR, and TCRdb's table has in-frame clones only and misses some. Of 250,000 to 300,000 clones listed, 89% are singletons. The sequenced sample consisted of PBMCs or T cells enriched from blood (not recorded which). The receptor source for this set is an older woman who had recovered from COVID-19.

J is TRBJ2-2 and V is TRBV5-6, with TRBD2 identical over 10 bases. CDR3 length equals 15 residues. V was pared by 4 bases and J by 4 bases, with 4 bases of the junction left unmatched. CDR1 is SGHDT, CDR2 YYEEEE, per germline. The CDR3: CASSLSGRSTGELFF. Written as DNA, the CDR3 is TGTGCCAGCAGCCTTAGCGGGAGGTCCACCGGGGAGCTGTTTTTT.

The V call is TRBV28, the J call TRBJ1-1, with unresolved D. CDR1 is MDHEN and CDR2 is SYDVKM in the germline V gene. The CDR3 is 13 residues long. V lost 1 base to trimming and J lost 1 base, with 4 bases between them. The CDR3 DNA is TGTGCCAGCAGTTTATACAGGAACACTGAAGCTTTCTTT. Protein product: CASSLYRNTEAFF.

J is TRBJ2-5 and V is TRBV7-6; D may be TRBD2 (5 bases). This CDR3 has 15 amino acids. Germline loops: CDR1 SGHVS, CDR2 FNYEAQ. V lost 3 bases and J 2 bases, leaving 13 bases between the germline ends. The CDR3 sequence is CASSFSLGGQETQYF. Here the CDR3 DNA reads TGTGCCAGCAGCTTTTCTCTTGGCGGGCAAGAGACCCAGTACTTC.

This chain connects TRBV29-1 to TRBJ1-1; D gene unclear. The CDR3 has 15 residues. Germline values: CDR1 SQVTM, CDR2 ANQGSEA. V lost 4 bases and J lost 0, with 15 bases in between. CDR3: CSVVRASWMNTEAFF. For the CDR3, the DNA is TGCAGCGTTGTCCGGGCTAGCTGGATGAACACTGAAGCTTTCTTT.

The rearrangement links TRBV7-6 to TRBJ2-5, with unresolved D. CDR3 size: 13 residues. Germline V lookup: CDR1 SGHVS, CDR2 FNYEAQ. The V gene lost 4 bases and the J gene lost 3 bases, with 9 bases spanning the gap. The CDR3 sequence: CASSSRPEETQYF. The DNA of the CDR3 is TGTGCCAGCAGCTCTCGTCCCGAAGAGACCCAGTACTTC.

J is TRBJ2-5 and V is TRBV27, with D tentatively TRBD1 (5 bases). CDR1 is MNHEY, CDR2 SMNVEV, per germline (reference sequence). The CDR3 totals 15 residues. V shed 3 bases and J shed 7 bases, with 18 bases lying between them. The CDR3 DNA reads TGTGCCAGCAGTTTGGACCGACAGACCCAGGGGACCCAGTACTTC. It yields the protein CASSLDRQTQGTQYF.

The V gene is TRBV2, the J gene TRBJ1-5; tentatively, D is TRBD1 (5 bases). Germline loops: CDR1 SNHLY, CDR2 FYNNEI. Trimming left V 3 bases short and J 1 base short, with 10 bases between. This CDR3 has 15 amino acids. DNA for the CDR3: TGTGCCAGCAGTGACCAGGGTTACAGCAATCAGCCCCAGCATTTT. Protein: CASSDQGYSNQPQHF.

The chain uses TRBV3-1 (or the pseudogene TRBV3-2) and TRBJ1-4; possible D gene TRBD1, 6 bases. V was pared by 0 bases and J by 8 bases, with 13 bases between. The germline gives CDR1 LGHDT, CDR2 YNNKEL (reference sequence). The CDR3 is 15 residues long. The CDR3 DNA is TGTGCCAGCAGCCAAGAGGGGGCGCCTCGGGAAAAACTGTTTTTT. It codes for CASSQEGAPREKLFF.

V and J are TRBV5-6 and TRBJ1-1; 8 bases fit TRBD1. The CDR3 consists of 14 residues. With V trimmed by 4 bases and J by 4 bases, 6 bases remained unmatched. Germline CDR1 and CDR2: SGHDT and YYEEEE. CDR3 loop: CASSRRQGTTEAFF. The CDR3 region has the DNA TGTGCCAGCAGCCGTAGACAGGGGACCACTGAAGCTTTCTTT. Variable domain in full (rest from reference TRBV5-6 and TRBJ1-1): DAGVTQSPTHLIKTRGQQVTLRCSPKSGHDTVSWYQQALGQGPQFIFQYYEEEERQRGNFPDRFSGHQFPNYSSELNVNALLLGDSALYLCASSRRQGTTEAFFGQGTRLTVV.